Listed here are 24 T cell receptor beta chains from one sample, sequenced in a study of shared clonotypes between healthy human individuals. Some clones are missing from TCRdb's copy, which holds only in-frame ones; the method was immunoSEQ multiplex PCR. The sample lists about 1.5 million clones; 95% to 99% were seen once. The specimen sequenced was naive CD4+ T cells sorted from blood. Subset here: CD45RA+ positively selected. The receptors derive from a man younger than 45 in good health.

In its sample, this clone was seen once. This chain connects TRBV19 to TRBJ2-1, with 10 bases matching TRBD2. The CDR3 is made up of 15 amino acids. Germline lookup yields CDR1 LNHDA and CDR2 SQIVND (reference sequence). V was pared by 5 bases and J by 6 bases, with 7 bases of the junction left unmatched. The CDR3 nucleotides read TGTGCCAGTAGTCCGGTAGCGGGAGGCTCCAATGAGCAGTTCTTC. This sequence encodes CASSPVAGGSNEQFF.

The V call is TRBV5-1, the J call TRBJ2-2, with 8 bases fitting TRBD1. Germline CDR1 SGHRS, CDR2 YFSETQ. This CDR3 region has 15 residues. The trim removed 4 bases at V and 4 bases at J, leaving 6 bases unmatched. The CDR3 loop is CASSGGTGGTGELFF. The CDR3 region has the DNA TGCGCCAGCAGCGGAGGGACAGGTGGCACCGGGGAGCTGTTTTTT.

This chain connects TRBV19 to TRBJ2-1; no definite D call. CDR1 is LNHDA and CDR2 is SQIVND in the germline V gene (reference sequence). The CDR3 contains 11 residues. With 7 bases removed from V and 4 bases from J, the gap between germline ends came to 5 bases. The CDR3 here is CASTAYNEQFF. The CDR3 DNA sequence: TGTGCCAGTACGGCGTACAATGAGCAGTTCTTC.

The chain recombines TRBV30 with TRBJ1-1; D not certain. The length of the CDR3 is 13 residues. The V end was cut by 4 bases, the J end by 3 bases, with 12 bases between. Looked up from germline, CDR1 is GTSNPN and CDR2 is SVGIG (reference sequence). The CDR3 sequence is CAWTAGGYTEAFF. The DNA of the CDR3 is TGTGCCTGGACCGCCGGAGGGTACACTGAAGCTTTCTTT. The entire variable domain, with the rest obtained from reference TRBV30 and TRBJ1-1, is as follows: SQTIHQWPATLVQPVGSPLSLECTVEGTSNPNLYWYRQAAGRGLQLLFYSVGIGQISSEVPQNLSASRPQDRQFILSSKKLLLSDSGFYLCAWTAGGYTEAFFGQGTRLTVV.

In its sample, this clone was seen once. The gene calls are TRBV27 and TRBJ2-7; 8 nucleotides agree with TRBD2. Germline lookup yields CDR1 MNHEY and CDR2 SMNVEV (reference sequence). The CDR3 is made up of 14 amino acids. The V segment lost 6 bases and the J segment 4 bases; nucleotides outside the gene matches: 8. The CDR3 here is CASSLSGALYEQYF. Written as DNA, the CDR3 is TGTGCCAGCAGCCTTAGCGGGGCCCTTTACGAGCAGTACTTC.

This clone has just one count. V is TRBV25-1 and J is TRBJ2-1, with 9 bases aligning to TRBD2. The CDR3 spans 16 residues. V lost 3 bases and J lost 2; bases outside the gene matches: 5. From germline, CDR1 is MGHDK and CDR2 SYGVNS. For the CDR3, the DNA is TGTGCCAGCAGTGACCCTTCTAGCGGGACCTACAATGAGCAGTTCTTC. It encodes CASSDPSSGTYNEQFF.

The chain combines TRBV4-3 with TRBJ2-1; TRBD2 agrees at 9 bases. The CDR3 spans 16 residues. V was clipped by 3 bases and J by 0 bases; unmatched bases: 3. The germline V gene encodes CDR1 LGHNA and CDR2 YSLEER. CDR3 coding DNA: TGCGCCAGCAGCCAGGGACTAGCCGCCTCCTACAATGAGCAGTTCTTC. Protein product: CASSQGLAASYNEQFF.

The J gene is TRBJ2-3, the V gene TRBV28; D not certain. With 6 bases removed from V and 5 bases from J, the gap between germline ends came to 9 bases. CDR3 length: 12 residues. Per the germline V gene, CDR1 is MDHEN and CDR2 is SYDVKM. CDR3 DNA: TGTGCCAGCAGCCAGACCCTAGATACGCAGTATTTT. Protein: CASSQTLDTQYF.

DNA for the CDR3: TGTGCCAGCAGCGTAGGCACTAGCGGGTTCGGTAGGTCAGATACGCAGTATTTT. This translates into CASSVGTSGFGRSDTQYF. V and J are TRBV9 and TRBJ2-3; 9 positions agree with TRBD2. The length of the CDR3 is 18 residues. V lost 0 bases, J lost 4 bases, and 12 bases stayed unmatched. CDR1 is SGDLS and CDR2 is YYNGEE in the germline V gene.

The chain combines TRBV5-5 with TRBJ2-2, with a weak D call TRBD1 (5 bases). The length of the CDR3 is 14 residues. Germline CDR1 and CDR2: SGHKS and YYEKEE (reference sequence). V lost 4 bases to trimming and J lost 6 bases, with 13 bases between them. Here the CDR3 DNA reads TGTGCCAGCAGCCGTGTAGGGGTCCCCGGGGAGCTGTTTTTT. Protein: CASSRVGVPGELFF.

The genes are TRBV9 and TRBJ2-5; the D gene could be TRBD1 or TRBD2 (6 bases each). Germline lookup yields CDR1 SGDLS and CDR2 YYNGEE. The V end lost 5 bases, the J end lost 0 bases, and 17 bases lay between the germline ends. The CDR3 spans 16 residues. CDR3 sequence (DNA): TGTGCCAGCAGTAGACAACGGGGGCAAGACCAAGAGACCCAGTACTTC. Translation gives CASSRQRGQDQETQYF. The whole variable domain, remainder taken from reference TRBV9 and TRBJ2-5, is DSGVTQTPKHLITATGQRVTLRCSPRSGDLSVYWYQQSLDQGLQFLIQYYNGEERAKGNILERFSAQQFPDLHSELNLSSLELGDSALYFCASSRQRGQDQETQYFGPGTRLLVL.

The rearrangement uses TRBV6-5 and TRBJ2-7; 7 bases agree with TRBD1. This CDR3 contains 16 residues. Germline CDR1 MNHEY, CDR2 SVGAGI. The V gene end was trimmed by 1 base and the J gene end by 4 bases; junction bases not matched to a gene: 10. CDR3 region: CASSYYQTGAGYEQYF. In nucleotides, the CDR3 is TGTGCCAGCAGTTACTACCAAACAGGGGCAGGTTACGAGCAGTACTTC.

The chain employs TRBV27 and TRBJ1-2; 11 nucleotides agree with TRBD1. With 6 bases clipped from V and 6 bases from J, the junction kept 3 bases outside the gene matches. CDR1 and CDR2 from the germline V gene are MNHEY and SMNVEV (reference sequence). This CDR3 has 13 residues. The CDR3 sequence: CASRRTGGNGYTF. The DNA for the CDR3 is TGTGCCAGCAGGCGGACAGGGGGCAATGGCTACACCTTC.

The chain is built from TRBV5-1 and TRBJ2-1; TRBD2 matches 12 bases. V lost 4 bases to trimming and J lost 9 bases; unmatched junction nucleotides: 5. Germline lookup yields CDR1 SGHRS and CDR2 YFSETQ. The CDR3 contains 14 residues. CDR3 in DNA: TGCGCCAGCAGCCCTAGCGGGAGGGAGCTTGAGCAGTTCTTC. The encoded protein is CASSPSGRELEQFF.

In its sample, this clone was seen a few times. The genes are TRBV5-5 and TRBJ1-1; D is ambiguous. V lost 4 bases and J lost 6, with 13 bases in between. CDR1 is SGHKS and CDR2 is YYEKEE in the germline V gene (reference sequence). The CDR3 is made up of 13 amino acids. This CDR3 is CASSLPVSSEAFF. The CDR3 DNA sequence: TGTGCCAGCAGCCTCCCGGTATCTTCTGAAGCTTTCTTT.

The DNA of the CDR3 is TGTGCCAGCAGCTTAGGAGGCCTAAACAGGGGGCATGTGGAGCAGTACTTC. Translation gives CASSLGGLNRGHVEQYF. The chain couples TRBV7-9 to TRBJ2-7; TRBD1 matches 9 bases. J lost 7 bases, V lost 1 base, and 14 bases had no gene match. CDR1 SEHNR and CDR2 FQNEAQ come from the germline V gene (reference sequence). The length of the CDR3 is 17 residues.

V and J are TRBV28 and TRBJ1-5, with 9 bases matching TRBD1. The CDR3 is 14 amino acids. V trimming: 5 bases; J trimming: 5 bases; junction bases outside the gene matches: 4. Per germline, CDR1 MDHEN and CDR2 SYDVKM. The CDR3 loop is CASSAGQGHQPQHF. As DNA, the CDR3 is TGTGCCAGCAGTGCGGGACAGGGCCATCAGCCCCAGCATTTT. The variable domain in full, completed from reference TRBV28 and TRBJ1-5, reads DVKVTQSSRYLVKRTGEKVFLECVQDMDHENMFWYRQDPGLGLRLIYFSYDVKMKEKGDIPEGYSVSREKKERFSLILESASTNQTSMYLCASSAGQGHQPQHFGDGTRLSIL.

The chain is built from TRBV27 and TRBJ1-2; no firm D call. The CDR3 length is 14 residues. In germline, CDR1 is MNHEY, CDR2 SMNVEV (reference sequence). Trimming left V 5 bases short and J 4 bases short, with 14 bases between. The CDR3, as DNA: TGTGCCAGCAGTCCCCATAACCCGCGCTATGGCTACACCTTC. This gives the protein CASSPHNPRYGYTF.

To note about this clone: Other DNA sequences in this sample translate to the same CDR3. In DNA, the CDR3 is TGTGCCATCAGTGGGGACTCCTACGAGCAGTACTTC. It encodes CAISGDSYEQYF. The genes are TRBV10-3 and TRBJ2-7; unclear D gene. Trimming left V 4 bases short and J 0 bases short, with 4 bases between. The V gene's germline CDR1 is ENHRY and CDR2 SYGVKD. CDR3 length: 12 amino acids.

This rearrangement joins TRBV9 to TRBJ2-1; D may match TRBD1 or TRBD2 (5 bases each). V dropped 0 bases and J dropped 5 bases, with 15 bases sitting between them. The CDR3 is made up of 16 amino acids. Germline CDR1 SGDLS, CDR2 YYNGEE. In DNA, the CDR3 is TGTGCCAGCAGCGTAGCCGGACTTCGGGGCGACAATGAGCAGTTCTTC. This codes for CASSVAGLRGDNEQFF.

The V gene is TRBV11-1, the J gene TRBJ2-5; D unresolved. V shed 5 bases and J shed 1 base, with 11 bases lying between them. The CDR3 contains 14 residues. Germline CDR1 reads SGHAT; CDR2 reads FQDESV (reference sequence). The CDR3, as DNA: TGTGCCAGCAGCCTACGAAACCCCCAAGAGACCCAGTACTTC. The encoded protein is CASSLRNPQETQYF.

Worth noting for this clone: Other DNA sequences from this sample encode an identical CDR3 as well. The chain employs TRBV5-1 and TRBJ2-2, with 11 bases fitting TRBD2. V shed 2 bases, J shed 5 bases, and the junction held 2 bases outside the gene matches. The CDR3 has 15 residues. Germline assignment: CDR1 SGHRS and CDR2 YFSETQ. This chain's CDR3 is CASSLGLAGTGELFF. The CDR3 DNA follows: TGCGCCAGCAGCTTAGGACTAGCGGGTACCGGGGAGCTGTTTTTT.

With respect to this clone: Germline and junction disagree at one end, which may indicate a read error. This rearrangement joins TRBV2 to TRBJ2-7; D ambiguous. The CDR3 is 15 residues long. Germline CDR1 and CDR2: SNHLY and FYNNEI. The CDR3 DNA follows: TGTGCCAGCATTGAAATTGGGCTCCCTGGAGACGAGCAGTACTTC. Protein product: CASIEIGLPGDEQYF. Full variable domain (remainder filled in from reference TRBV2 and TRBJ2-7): EPEVTQTPSHQVTQMGQEVILRCVPISNHLYFYWYRQILGQKVEFLVSFYNNEISEKSEIFDDQFSVERPDGSNFTLKIRSTKLEDSAMYFCASIEIGLPGDEQYFGPGTRLTVT.

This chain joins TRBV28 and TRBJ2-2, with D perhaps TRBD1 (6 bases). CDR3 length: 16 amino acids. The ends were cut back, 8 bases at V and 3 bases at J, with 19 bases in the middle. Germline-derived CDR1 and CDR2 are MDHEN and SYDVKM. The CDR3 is CASPSSQGKYTGELFF. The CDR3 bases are TGTGCCAGCCCGTCGAGTCAGGGGAAGTACACCGGGGAGCTGTTTTTT.